Detailed here is one T cell receptor beta chain. Its antigen is unknown. There are 14 residues in the CDR3. Trimming stripped 7 bases from V and 6 bases from J, with 16 bases between. The V gene's germline CDR1 is MDHEN and CDR2 SYDVKM. The study enrolled patients aged 18 to 65 with newly diagnosed hyperthyroidism of under 2 months' duration. Exclusion of patients followed from uncontrolled infection, other autoimmune disease, pregnancy or lactation. Amplification targeted TCR beta CDR3 regions from RNA transcripts. The HTBI primer set drove a first-round RT-PCR of the TCR CDR3. From the multiplex PCR reads, TCRdb called clonotypes with MiXCR, one entry per CDR3 protein. Altogether some 460,000 distinct CDR3 sequences are present, approximately 14% being singletons, with the ten largest covering 13% to 15%. This entry belongs to a study of T cells in Graves' hyperthyroidism and ophthalmopathy. Study-wide results and limits: Researchers report that a 13 V-J model separated ophthalmopathy from stable hyperthyroidism. The blood repertoire included most of the expanded thyroid clonotypes above 0.001.

Sequences were obtained from blood. The origin of this receptor is a woman aged 18-30 years with Graves' hyperthyroidism. The gene calls are TRBV28 and TRBJ2-4; possibly TRBD2 for D (6 bases). Here the CDR3 reads CASIKTRAGNIQYF. CDR3 nucleotide sequence: TGTGCCAGCATCAAGACTAGGGCAGGAAACATTCAGTACTTC. Filled out from reference TRBV28 and TRBJ2-4, the complete variable domain reads DVKVTQSSRYLVKRTGEKVFLECVQDMDHENMFWYRQDPGLGLRLIYFSYDVKMKEKGDIPEGYSVSREKKERFSLILESASTNQTSMYLCASIKTRAGNIQYFGAGTRLSVL.